These 20 T cell receptor beta chains were sequenced from one sample in a study of monozygotic twins with cystic fibrosis. Only in-frame clones appear in the TCRdb table, and some are missing; sequencing was by immunoSEQ multiplex PCR. The sample lists 25,000 to 40,000 clones; nearly 98% were seen once. Sequenced material: blood. The origin of the receptors is a girl aged 2-10 years with cystic fibrosis.

J is TRBJ1-6 and V is TRBV28, with TRBD1 as a possible D gene (5 bases). V lost 2 bases, J lost 10 bases, and 15 bases lay in between. This CDR3 is built from 15 residues. Germline V gene sequence: CDR1 MDHEN, CDR2 SYDVKM. CDR3 in amino acids: CASSLSAGPPSPLHF. The CDR3 coding sequence is TGTGCCAGCAGTTTAAGTGCAGGGCCTCCCTCACCCCTCCACTTT. The full variable domain, rest sourced from reference TRBV28 and TRBJ1-6, is DVKVTQSSRYLVKRTGEKVFLECVQDMDHENMFWYRQDPGLGLRLIYFSYDVKMKEKGDIPEGYSVSREKKERFSLILESASTNQTSMYLCASSLSAGPPSPLHFGNGTRLTVT.

The genes are TRBV9 and TRBJ2-3; no clear D gene. V was trimmed by 0 bases and J by 0 bases, leaving 5 bases between them. This CDR3 has 14 amino acids. The V gene's germline CDR1 is SGDLS and CDR2 YYNGEE. The CDR3 loop reads CASSVEWSTDTQYF. CDR3 bases: TGTGCCAGCAGCGTAGAGTGGAGCACAGATACGCAGTATTTT.

The genes are TRBV4-1 and TRBJ2-1; 7 bases line up with TRBD1. The junction had 11 bases not matched to a gene; V was cut back by 3 bases and J by 3 bases. This CDR3 has 17 amino acids. Germline CDR1 and CDR2: MGHRA and YSYEKL. The CDR3 spells CASSQRLSGTDYNEQFF. The CDR3 DNA reads TGCGCCAGCAGCCAGAGGCTTTCCGGGACAGACTACAATGAGCAGTTCTTC.

This chain joins TRBV5-1 and TRBJ2-5, with D perhaps being TRBD1 or TRBD2 (5 bases each). Germline loops: CDR1 SGHRS, CDR2 YFSETQ. CDR3 size: 15 residues. V lost 5 bases and J lost 2, with 16 bases in between. The CDR3 loop reads CASSSLPGPQETQYF. The DNA for the CDR3 is TGCGCCAGCAGTTCGCTACCGGGACCACAAGAGACCCAGTACTTC.

This chain links TRBV10-3 with TRBJ2-7, with D tentatively TRBD1 or TRBD2 (6 bases each). Germline CDR1 and CDR2: ENHRY and SYGVKD. V lost 10 bases and J lost 2, with 12 bases in between. The CDR3 extends over 12 amino acids. The CDR3 reads CATARGAYEQYF. The CDR3 DNA reads TGTGCCACCGCGAGGGGGGCCTACGAGCAGTACTTC.

This chain uses TRBV5-4 with TRBJ1-2; the match to TRBD1 covers 7 bases. The CDR3 covers 15 residues. With V trimmed by 3 bases and J by 2 bases, 7 bases remained unmatched. The germline gives CDR1 SGHNT, CDR2 YYREEE (reference sequence). As DNA, the CDR3 is TGTGCCAGCAGCTCCCGACAGGGCGGGAACTATGGCTACACCTTC. Protein: CASSSRQGGNYGYTF.

The CDR3 sequence is CASSPSTGPYGYTF. CDR3 nucleotide sequence: TGCGCCAGCAGCCCGTCGACAGGTCCCTATGGCTACACCTTC. The chain has TRBV5-1 and TRBJ1-2; perhaps TRBD1 as D (6 bases). Trimming took 4 bases from V and 4 from J, leaving 14 bases between them. Per germline, CDR1 SGHRS and CDR2 YFSETQ. This CDR3 has 14 residues.

V gene TRBV7-9 combines with J gene TRBJ2-7, with D perhaps TRBD1 (6 bases). The germline V gene encodes CDR1 SEHNR and CDR2 FQNEAQ (reference sequence). V lost 2 bases and J lost 3, with 11 bases in between. The CDR3 covers 14 residues. The CDR3 DNA follows: TGTGCCAGCAGCTTAAGGGACACCTACTACGAGCAGTACTTC. This translates into CASSLRDTYYEQYF.

V is TRBV9 and J is TRBJ2-7; 7 bases are shared with TRBD2. From germline, CDR1 is SGDLS and CDR2 YYNGEE. There are 16 residues in the CDR3. Trimming took 4 bases from V and 4 from J; bases not matched to a gene: 14. CDR3 protein: CASSPSSGHVPYEQYF. CDR3 DNA: TGTGCCAGCAGCCCTTCTAGCGGCCACGTCCCATACGAGCAGTACTTC.

The gene calls are TRBV5-1 and TRBJ1-1; D may be TRBD1 (6 bases). The CDR3 sequence is 14 residues long. Trimming took off 3 bases at V and 1 base at J, with 10 bases between the two ends. Germline CDR1 reads SGHRS; CDR2 reads YFSETQ. The CDR3 is CASSWGRGNTEAFF. The CDR3 DNA follows: TGCGCCAGCAGCTGGGGGCGAGGGAACACTGAAGCTTTCTTT. Combining the CDR3 with reference TRBV5-1 and TRBJ1-1 gives the whole variable domain KAGVTQTPRYLIKTRGQQVTLSCSPISGHRSVSWYQQTPGQGLQFLFEYFSETQRNKGNFPGRFSGRQFSNSRSEMNVSTLELGDSALYLCASSWGRGNTEAFFGQGTRLTVV.

The J gene is TRBJ1-1, the V gene TRBV7-8; D is perhaps TRBD1 (5 bases). This CDR3 has 14 residues. V lost 1 base and J lost 5, with 11 bases in between. CDR1 is SGHVS, CDR2 FQNEAQ, per germline. CDR3 amino acids: CASSLGGAGTEAFF. The DNA of the CDR3 is TGTGCCAGCAGCTTAGGTGGGGCGGGGACTGAAGCTTTCTTT. Supplemented by reference TRBV7-8 and TRBJ1-1, the full variable domain reads GAGVSQSPRYKVAKRGQDVALRCDPISGHVSLFWYQQALGQGPEFLTYFQNEAQLDKSGLPSDRFFAERPEGSVSTLKIQRTQQEDSAVYLCASSLGGAGTEAFFGQGTRLTVV.

DNA of the CDR3: TGTGCCAGCAGCCCGCCGGGGGGTAACGGGGATGAGCAGTTCTTC. This codes for CASSPPGGNGDEQFF. This sequence joins TRBV11-1 and TRBJ2-1, with 7 bases identical to TRBD2. Germline V gene lookup returns CDR1 SGHAT and CDR2 FQDESV (reference sequence). The CDR3 covers 15 residues. With V trimmed by 5 bases and J by 8 bases, 12 bases remained unmatched.

CDR3: CASRRDYEQYF. The CDR3 bases are TGCGCCAGCAGGCGGGACTACGAGCAGTACTTC. V is TRBV5-1 and J is TRBJ2-7, with D possibly TRBD2 on 6 matching bases. The CDR3 loop spans 11 amino acids. Trimming removed 5 bases at V and 3 bases at J, with 6 bases between. CDR1 is SGHRS, CDR2 YFSETQ, per germline.

This chain connects TRBV7-6 to TRBJ2-3; no clear D. The CDR3 loop spans 13 amino acids. Germline lookup yields CDR1 SGHVS and CDR2 FNYEAQ. V lost 3 bases and J 5 bases, leaving 9 bases between the germline ends. This CDR3 is CASSFRARDTQYF. The DNA for the CDR3 is TGTGCCAGCAGCTTTAGGGCCCGAGATACGCAGTATTTT.

The V gene is TRBV18, the J gene TRBJ2-7; tentative D call: TRBD1 (6 bases). Germline V lookup: CDR1 KGHSH, CDR2 LQKENI. This CDR3 contains 15 residues. The V and J ends lost 2 bases and 3 bases respectively, with 14 bases between them. CDR3 in amino acids: CASSPRTANFYEQYF. The DNA of the CDR3 is TGTGCCAGCTCACCAAGGACAGCAAACTTCTACGAGCAGTACTTC.

The chain uses TRBV19 and TRBJ1-5, with no clear D. The length of the CDR3 is 17 residues. V was pared by 0 bases and J by 2 bases, with 14 bases between. Germline V lookup: CDR1 LNHDA, CDR2 SQIVND (reference sequence). The CDR3 is CASSIEVELGGNQPQHF. The CDR3 DNA reads as TGTGCCAGTAGTATAGAGGTGGAACTTGGGGGCAATCAGCCCCAGCATTTT. Drawing the rest from reference TRBV19 and TRBJ1-5, the complete variable domain is DGGITQSPKYLFRKEGQNVTLSCEQNLNHDAMYWYRQDPGQGLRLIYYSQIVNDFQKGDIAEGYSVSREKKESFPLTVTSAQKNPTAFYLCASSIEVELGGNQPQHFGDGTRLSIL.

J is TRBJ2-3 and V is TRBV30; D not resolved. From germline, CDR1 is GTSNPN and CDR2 SVGIG (reference sequence). This CDR3 is 13 amino acids long. Trimming cost V 1 base and J 6 bases, with 11 bases left between them. CDR3: CAWSGRLSDTQYF. CDR3 nucleotide sequence: TGTGCCTGGAGTGGACGGTTAAGCGATACGCAGTATTTT.

The rearrangement uses TRBV5-1 and TRBJ1-3; D gene unclear. Germline CDR1 is SGHRS and CDR2 is YFSETQ. The CDR3 is 12 residues long. The V end lost 2 bases, the J end lost 4 bases, and 4 bases lay between the germline ends. Written as DNA, the CDR3 is TGCGCCAGCAGCTTATTCGGAAACACCATATATTTT. Translating it yields CASSLFGNTIYF.

The sample holds one count of this clone. This chain connects TRBV5-6 to TRBJ1-2; the D is unclear. Per germline, CDR1 SGHDT and CDR2 YYEEEE. The length of the CDR3 is 13 residues. V lost 1 base and J lost 5, with 9 bases in between. CDR3 nucleotides: TGTGCCAGCAGCTTGTCGACGACATATGGCTACACCTTC. Protein product: CASSLSTTYGYTF.

The chain recombines TRBV10-3 with TRBJ1-6; D is undetermined. The CDR3 contains 15 residues. Germline CDR1 and CDR2: ENHRY and SYGVKD. With 3 bases removed from V and 0 bases from J, the gap between germline ends came to 6 bases. The CDR3 loop is CAISEGDSYNSPLHF. The CDR3 DNA reads TGTGCCATCAGTGAAGGTGACTCCTATAATTCACCCCTCCACTTT.